The 27 T cell receptor beta chains below were found in one sample sequenced in a study of T cells in Graves' hyperthyroidism and ophthalmopathy. Regions amplified from RNA transcripts were the TCR beta CDR3 regions. The HTBI primer set drove a first-round RT-PCR of the TCR CDR3. TCRdb re-called the multiplex PCR reads through MiXCR, storing one row per CDR3 protein. This sample has 300,000 to 450,000 distinct CDR3 sequences, with 20% to 25% found just once. Sequenced sample: blood. These TCRs come from a middle-aged man with Graves' hyperthyroidism.

This clonotype was found many times. J is TRBJ2-3 and V is TRBV3-1; D assignment may be TRBD1 or TRBD2 (5 bases each). Germline CDR1 reads LGHDT; CDR2 reads YNNKEL (reference sequence). This CDR3 has 15 amino acids. V was pared by 1 base and J by 2 bases, with 10 bases between. The CDR3, as DNA: TGTGCCAGCAGCCAAGGGGGCGGGTCCACAGATACGCAGTATTTT. This encodes CASSQGGGSTDTQYF.

This clonotype was detected only a few times. The rearrangement links TRBV20-1 to TRBJ2-7; TRBD1 might be the D (7 bases). Trimming stripped 6 bases from V and 3 bases from J, with 18 bases between. Germline-derived CDR1 and CDR2 are DFQATT and SNEGSKA (reference sequence). The CDR3 runs to 14 residues. The CDR3 DNA follows: TGCAGTGCCCAGGGGGGCCCGAACCTCTACGAGCAGTACTTC. Its translation is CSAQGGPNLYEQYF.

This clonotype was found many times. The CDR3 protein is CSASGSGTDTQYF. The CDR3 DNA follows: TGCAGTGCTAGCGGGAGTGGTACAGATACGCAGTATTTT. The V gene is TRBV20-1, the J gene TRBJ2-3; D may be TRBD2 (6 bases). This CDR3 is 13 amino acids long. Trimming pared 3 bases from V and 3 bases from J, leaving 10 bases between. CDR1 DFQATT and CDR2 SNEGSKA come from the germline V gene (reference sequence).

The sample holds a few counts of this clonotype. This rearrangement joins TRBV2 to TRBJ1-5, with D possibly being TRBD1 (5 bases). Germline CDR1 reads SNHLY; CDR2 reads FYNNEI. The V and J ends lost 5 bases and 6 bases respectively, with 14 bases between them. The CDR3 is 14 residues long. CDR3 sequence reads: CASSYRTIPQPQHF. The CDR3 DNA is TGTGCCAGCAGTTATAGGACAATCCCTCAGCCCCAGCATTTT.

The chain joins TRBV7-6 to TRBJ2-7, with a tentative D call TRBD1 (5 bases). The CDR3 has 14 residues. Trimming removed 3 bases at V and 5 bases at J, with 14 bases between. Looked up from germline, CDR1 is SGHVS and CDR2 is FNYEAQ. The CDR3 region has the DNA TGTGCCAGCAGCTTCAGTTCCAAGGGGCACGAGCAGTACTTC. It specifies CASSFSSKGHEQYF.

This clonotype was observed a single time. The CDR3 loop is CASSLWRPLRDEQFF. The CDR3 coding sequence is TGTGCCAGCAGCCTTTGGAGGCCCCTACGGGATGAGCAGTTCTTC. The rearrangement uses TRBV28 and TRBJ2-1; D may be TRBD2 (5 bases). Germline V gene lookup returns CDR1 MDHEN and CDR2 SYDVKM. Trimming removed 6 bases from V and 8 bases from J, with 20 bases in between. This CDR3 is 15 amino acids long. The entire variable domain, with the rest obtained from reference TRBV28 and TRBJ2-1, is as follows: DVKVTQSSRYLVKRTGEKVFLECVQDMDHENMFWYRQDPGLGLRLIYFSYDVKMKEKGDIPEGYSVSREKKERFSLILESASTNQTSMYLCASSLWRPLRDEQFFGPGTRLTVL.

The rearrangement uses TRBV19 and TRBJ1-3; TRBD1 matches 9 bases. The germline CDR1 and CDR2 sequences are LNHDA and SQIVND (reference sequence). CDR3 size: 15 residues. V dropped 5 bases and J dropped 12; count of bases not matched to a gene: 14. The CDR3 reads CASSPSGQGLRNIYF. The CDR3 nucleotides read TGTGCCAGTAGTCCCTCGGGACAGGGCCTAAGGAACATATATTTT.

This clonotype was seen a handful of times. V is TRBV6-1 and J is TRBJ2-1; 9 bases align to TRBD2. There are 17 residues in the CDR3. CDR1 and CDR2 from the germline V gene are MNHNS and SASEGT. Trimming at V came to 6 bases and at J to 2 bases, leaving 11 bases not matched to a gene. The CDR3 spells CASSLLSSGITYNEQFF. CDR3 DNA sequence: TGTGCCAGCAGCCTCCTCTCTAGCGGGATAACCTACAATGAGCAGTTCTTC.

This chain joins TRBV5-1 and TRBJ1-1, with a weak D call TRBD1 (6 bases). Germline CDR1 reads SGHRS; CDR2 reads YFSETQ. Trimming removed 4 bases from V and 7 bases from J, with 20 bases in between. This CDR3 region has 15 residues. The CDR3 coding sequence is TGCGCCAGCAGCCAGGGACACACGGGTGTAAGTGAAGCTTTCTTT. It specifies CASSQGHTGVSEAFF.

The chain is built from TRBV27 and TRBJ1-4; the D is unclear. The CDR3 covers 12 residues. Germline loops: CDR1 MNHEY, CDR2 SMNVEV (reference sequence). V lost 4 bases to trimming and J lost 6 bases, with 6 bases between them. The chain's CDR3 is CASSSADEKLFF. The CDR3 DNA sequence: TGTGCCAGCAGTTCCGCGGATGAAAAACTGTTTTTT.

The chain joins TRBV4-2 to TRBJ2-3; 8 nucleotides align to TRBD2. Germline trimming cut 3 bases from V and 5 bases from J; bases unmatched to any gene: 7. The CDR3 has 15 residues. From germline, CDR1 is LGHNA and CDR2 YNFKEQ. In DNA, the CDR3 is TGTGCCAGCAGCCACCGAGCGGGAGAGATAGATACGCAGTATTTT. Translating gives CASSHRAGEIDTQYF.

This chain joins TRBV11-2 and TRBJ2-4; unclear D gene. The CDR3 spans 15 residues. Trimming stripped 5 bases from V and 1 base from J, with 12 bases between. Germline assignment: CDR1 SGHAT and CDR2 FQNNGV. The CDR3 spells CASSRSLGAKNIQYF. The DNA of the CDR3 is TGTGCCAGCAGCCGGTCTCTTGGCGCCAAAAACATTCAGTACTTC.

CDR3 protein: CASSLERASGHQETQYF. CDR3 bases: TGTGCCAGCAGCTTAGAAAGGGCTAGCGGGCATCAAGAGACCCAGTACTTC. The gene calls are TRBV13 and TRBJ2-5; 8 bases align to TRBD2. Trimming took 1 base from V and 2 from J; bases not matched to a gene: 9. Germline V gives CDR1 PRHDT, CDR2 FYEKMQ (reference sequence). The CDR3 totals 17 residues.

On this clonotype itself: A much larger clone sits a single nucleotide away, making a read error possible. V and J are TRBV10-3 and TRBJ1-1, with D perhaps TRBD1 (5 bases). CDR1 ENHRY and CDR2 SYGVKD come from the germline V gene. The CDR3 has 16 residues. CDR3: CAISESGGIENIEAFF. CDR3 nucleotides: TGTGCCATCAGTGAGTCGGGGGGGATCGAGAACATTGAAGCTTTCTTT.

This chain uses TRBV5-1 with TRBJ1-2, with D perhaps matching TRBD1 (6 bases). The V end lost 4 bases, the J end lost 3 bases, and 16 bases lay between the germline ends. This CDR3 contains 15 residues. Germline values: CDR1 SGHRS, CDR2 YFSETQ. In DNA, the CDR3 is TGCGCCAGCAGCCCTCTGGGGGGCGTTGACTATGGCTACACCTTC. This sequence encodes CASSPLGGVDYGYTF.

The chain has TRBV24-1 and TRBJ2-1; unclear D gene. CDR3 size: 13 residues. Germline CDR1 KGHDR, CDR2 SFDVKD. V was shortened by 5 bases and J by 7 bases, with 11 bases between the two germline ends. CDR3 nucleotides: TGTGCCACCAGTGCGGGCCGGCGGAATGAGCAGTTCTTC. It translates to CATSAGRRNEQFF.

This chain connects TRBV5-1 to TRBJ2-1; 10 bases match TRBD2. V lost 5 bases and J lost 1; bases outside the gene matches: 18. The germline gives CDR1 SGHRS, CDR2 YFSETQ. This CDR3 has 20 amino acids. The CDR3 nucleotides read TGCGCCAGCAGATTACCTAGGGCGGCTAGCGGGAGTGGGTCCTACAATGAGCAGTTCTTC. It translates to CASRLPRAASGSGSYNEQFF.

V is TRBV7-2 and J is TRBJ2-5; no firm D call. The CDR3 runs to 15 residues. Germline CDR1 is SGHTA and CDR2 is FQGNSA. V lost 5 bases, J lost 5 bases, and 18 bases lay in between. The CDR3: CASSTWGGPEETQYF. DNA for the CDR3: TGTGCCAGCAGCACATGGGGTGGCCCAGAGGAGACCCAGTACTTC.

This clonotype was detected ten times or more. The chain employs TRBV11-2 and TRBJ2-3; D unclear. Trimming stripped 1 base from V and 2 bases from J, with 7 bases between. The CDR3 sequence is 14 residues long. The V gene's germline CDR1 is SGHAT and CDR2 FQNNGV. CDR3 residues: CASSLGAPTDTQYF. In DNA form, the CDR3 reads TGTGCCAGCAGCTTAGGGGCCCCCACAGATACGCAGTATTTT.

This clonotype was counted at least ten times. Here the CDR3 reads CASSGDRGKRTQYF. Here the CDR3 DNA reads TGTGCCAGCAGTGGGGACAGGGGGAAGCGTACGCAGTATTTT. V is TRBV28 and J is TRBJ2-3, with 11 bases identical to TRBD1. Germline-derived CDR1 and CDR2 are MDHEN and SYDVKM. This CDR3 is 14 amino acids long. V dropped 5 bases and J dropped 8; count of bases not matched to a gene: 6.

The gene calls are TRBV7-3 and TRBJ1-1, with D unclear. Trimming cost V 5 bases and J 2 bases, with 6 bases left between them. Germline lookup yields CDR1 SGHTA and CDR2 FQGTGA. The CDR3 length is 12 residues. CDR3 sequence: CASSNPNTEAFF. The CDR3 bases are TGTGCCAGCAGCAACCCCAACACTGAAGCTTTCTTT.

This clonotype was recorded a few times. J is TRBJ2-6 and V is TRBV6-1; D not resolved. V lost 7 bases, J lost 2 bases, and 9 bases lay in between. Germline V gives CDR1 MNHNS, CDR2 SASEGT. The CDR3 sequence is 14 residues long. CDR3 residues: CASTLSPGANVLTF. The CDR3 DNA sequence: TGTGCCAGCACCCTGTCCCCTGGGGCCAACGTCCTGACTTTC.

This clonotype came up a few times. This chain joins TRBV15 and TRBJ2-7, with TRBD1 matching over 9 bases. Trimming at V came to 4 bases and at J to 5 bases, leaving 3 bases not matched to a gene. CDR1 is LNHNV, CDR2 YYDKDF, per germline (reference sequence). The CDR3 loop spans 13 amino acids. CDR3 protein: CATSIGQGNEQYF. The CDR3 region has the DNA TGTGCCACCAGCATAGGACAGGGGAACGAGCAGTACTTC.

Ten or more counts support this clonotype. The CDR3 protein is CASSRGLAGTNTDTQYF. As DNA, the CDR3 is TGTGCCAGCAGTCGCGGACTAGCGGGGACAAACACAGATACGCAGTATTTT. The chain carries TRBV6-2 or TRBV6-3 and TRBJ2-3; TRBD2 aligns across 12 bases. The ends lost 5 bases at V and 2 bases at J; junction bases unmatched: 8. The CDR3 length is 17 residues. Germline V gene sequence: CDR1 MNHEY, CDR2 SVGEGT.

This clonotype was observed a handful of times. The chain recombines TRBV30 with TRBJ2-1; the D gene is possibly TRBD2 (7 bases). This CDR3 is 11 amino acids long. Deletions cut 1 base from V and 13 bases from J, with 11 bases between. Germline lookup yields CDR1 GTSNPN and CDR2 SVGIG (reference sequence). CDR3 in DNA: TGTGCCTGGAGTGGCACGGGGGGCCAGTTCTTC. Amino acids: CAWSGTGGQFF.

The chain couples TRBV19 to TRBJ2-2, with TRBD2 matching over 7 bases. Germline CDR1 is LNHDA and CDR2 is SQIVND (reference sequence). The J segment lost 0 bases and the V segment lost 7 bases, leaving 8 bases of the junction unmatched. This CDR3 region has 16 residues. The CDR3 nucleotides are TGTGCCAGTAAGCCCCAAGCGGGGACGAACACCGGGGAGCTGTTTTTT. The encoded protein is CASKPQAGTNTGELFF.

This clonotype was seen at least ten times. The chain combines TRBV28 with TRBJ2-3, with D possibly TRBD1 on 5 matching bases. This CDR3 region has 15 residues. Trimming took 3 bases from V and 2 from J, leaving 12 bases between them. Germline values: CDR1 MDHEN, CDR2 SYDVKM. The CDR3 here is CASSLSTGPTDTQYF. In DNA form, the CDR3 reads TGTGCCAGCAGTTTGTCCACAGGCCCCACAGATACGCAGTATTTT.